This TCR beta chain was identified during a study of shared clonotypes between healthy human individuals. The germline V gene encodes CDR1 MDHEN and CDR2 SYDVKM. V was pared by 6 bases and J by 4 bases, with 21 bases between. This CDR3 region has 17 residues. This clone was detected many times. Its specificity is not known. Study-level findings and limits: Genetic and exposure-history diversity was limited by the few donors.

The table came from immunoSEQ multiplex PCR; TCRdb's copy has only in-frame clones and leaves some out. The repertoire holds some 240,000 clones, with about 69% as singletons. This sequence joins TRBV28 and TRBJ2-2, with D uncertain. This clonotype originated in a man aged 25-40 years in good health. Material for sequencing was memory CD4+ T cells sorted from blood. Subset meaning: CD45RA-negative fraction. This CDR3 reads CASSENYGGGSTGELFF. The DNA of the CDR3 is TGTGCCAGCAGCGAAAACTACGGCGGCGGTTCCACCGGGGAGCTGTTTTTT.